Here is one TCR beta chain with its context. Its antigen remains unidentified. The sample originates from a study of T cells in Graves' hyperthyroidism and ophthalmopathy. CDR3 length: 15 amino acids. The germline CDR1 and CDR2 sequences are LNHDA and SQIVND (reference sequence). Trimming cost V 3 bases and J 8 bases, with 17 bases left between them. Study-wide findings and caveats: Ophthalmopathy was distinguished from stable hyperthyroidism by 13 V-J signatures.

RNA transcripts yielded amplified TCR beta CDR3 regions. HTBI primers were used for first-round RT-PCR of the TCR CDR3. MiXCR, applied by TCRdb to the multiplex PCR reads, yields one record per CDR3 protein. The table records roughly 400,000 distinct CDR3 sequences, 20% to 25% of them present only once. Clinical symptoms, serum thyroxine and TRAb, thyroid ultrasound and orbital computed tomography were used for the diagnoses. The chain recombines TRBV19 with TRBJ2-1; D could derive from TRBD1 or TRBD2 (5 bases each). Sequences were obtained from blood. The sequence came from a man aged 45-60 years with Graves' hyperthyroidism. The DNA for the CDR3 is TGTGCCAGTAGTATCGTGGCCACAATGGGGGATGAGCAGTTCTTC. Translated, it gives CASSIVATMGDEQFF.